This T cell receptor beta chain was sequenced for a study of radiation and T cells in renal cell carcinoma. Study summary: Nephrectomy followed 15 Gy stereotactic body radiation by 4 weeks.

This CDR3 has 16 amino acids. V dropped 3 bases and J dropped 11; count of bases not matched to a gene: 10. Germline CDR1 is SGHNT and CDR2 is YYREEE (reference sequence). Stated time point: baseline pretreatment blood. Treatment denoted: 15 Gy SBRT to primary tumor, nephrectomy 4 weeks later. Radiation-treated patients gave blood at baseline, week 2 and week 4. Clear cell pathology was present in this patient's renal cell carcinoma. This clone is a singleton in its sample. Data came from immunoSEQ multiplex PCR; TCRdb stores just in-frame clones and leaves some out. This sample yields some 95,000 clones, of which approximately 86% are seen a single time; roughly 8% belongs to the top ten.

The chain is built from TRBV5-4 and TRBJ2-6; 11 nucleotides match TRBD2. The sample in question was blood, obtained from a patient whose treatment included radiotherapy and nephrectomy. This TCR came from a middle-aged man with renal cell carcinoma. Here the CDR3 reads CASSSTSGSRAYVLTF. Here the CDR3 DNA reads TGTGCCAGCAGCTCTACTAGCGGGAGTAGGGCATACGTCCTGACTTTC.